This T cell receptor (beta chain) was recovered during a study of T cell responses to AZD1222 COVID-19 vaccine. Points from the study as a whole: Targets within unmutated variant regions were reportedly found for nearly half of spike-specific TCRs. Every sample of the repertoires postdated the peak T cell response. Dominant CD4 TCR responses targeted spike regions 160-218 and 743-854. Baseline seropositives among AZD1222 recipients totaled only five or six.

Trimming shortened V by 5 bases and J by 2 bases, and 14 bases separated the two germline ends. The CDR3 is 15 amino acids. Germline assignment: CDR1 MNHEY and CDR2 SVGEGT. A remark on this clone: What it binds is not known.

Data came from immunoSEQ multiplex PCR; TCRdb stores just in-frame clones and leaves some out. The sample includes 150,000 to 200,000 clones, around 90% of them seen just once. The sample consisted of peripheral blood, taken 28 days after the second dose of the MenACWY control vaccine. The chain employs TRBV6-2 or TRBV6-3 and TRBJ2-3; maybe TRBD1 (6 bases). The clonotype originates from an adult who received the MenACWY meningococcal vaccine as a control. The chain's CDR3 is CASSPPDSHTDTQYF. CDR3 nucleotide sequence: TGTGCCAGCAGTCCCCCGGACAGTCACACAGATACGCAGTATTTT.